This T cell receptor beta chain was observed in a study of early T cells in non-severe SARS-CoV-2 infection. About this clonotype itself: Its cognate antigen is unknown.

Whole-study findings and limits: Reliance on VDJdb matching favored anti-spike CD8 responses; private and CD4 specificities were missed.

As part of library construction, unique molecular identifiers were attached to individual cDNA molecules. In TCRdb, the 5' RACE reads were re-called with MiXCR into one record per CDR3 protein. Of about 70,000 distinct CDR3 sequences in the sample, roughly 12% are singletons; the top ten hold around 5%. This clonotype was sampled from an adult who was a healthcare worker with PCR-confirmed SARS-CoV-2 infection or an uninfected control (not recorded which). Material for sequencing was whole blood.

The CDR3 loop reads CSVEIGPQYF. DNA for the CDR3: TGCAGCGTTGAAATTGGTCCGCAGTATTTT. J is TRBJ2-3 and V is TRBV29-1; D not certain. Germline V gene sequence: CDR1 SQVTM, CDR2 ANQGSEA. Trimming left V 2 bases short and J 10 bases short, with 7 bases between. CDR3 length: 10 residues.